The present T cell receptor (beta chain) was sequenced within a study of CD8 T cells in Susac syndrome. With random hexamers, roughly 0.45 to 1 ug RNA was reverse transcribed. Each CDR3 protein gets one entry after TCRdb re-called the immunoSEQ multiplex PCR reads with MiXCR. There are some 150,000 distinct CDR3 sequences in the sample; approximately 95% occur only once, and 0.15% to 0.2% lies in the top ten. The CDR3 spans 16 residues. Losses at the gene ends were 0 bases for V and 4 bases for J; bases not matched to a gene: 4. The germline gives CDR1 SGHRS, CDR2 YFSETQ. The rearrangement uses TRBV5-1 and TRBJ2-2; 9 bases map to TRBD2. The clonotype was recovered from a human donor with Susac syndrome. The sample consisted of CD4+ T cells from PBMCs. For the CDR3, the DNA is TGCGCCAGCAGCTTGGAGGGACTAGCTGCCACCGGGGAGCTGTTTTTT. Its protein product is CASSLEGLAATGELFF.